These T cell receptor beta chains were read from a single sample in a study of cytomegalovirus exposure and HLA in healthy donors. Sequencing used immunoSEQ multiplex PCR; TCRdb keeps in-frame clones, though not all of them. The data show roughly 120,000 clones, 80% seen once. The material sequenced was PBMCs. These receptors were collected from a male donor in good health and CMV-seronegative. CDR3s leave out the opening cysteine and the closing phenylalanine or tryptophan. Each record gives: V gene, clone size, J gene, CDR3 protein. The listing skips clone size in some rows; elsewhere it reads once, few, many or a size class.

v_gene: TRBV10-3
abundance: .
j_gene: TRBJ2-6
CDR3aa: AIQRDRAGANGLT

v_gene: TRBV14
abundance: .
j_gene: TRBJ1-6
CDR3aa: ASSHRVGNSPLH

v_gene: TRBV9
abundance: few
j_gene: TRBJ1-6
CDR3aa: ASSANRDRPYSPLH

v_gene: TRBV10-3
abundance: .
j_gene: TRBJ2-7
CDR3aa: AISEENRDEQY

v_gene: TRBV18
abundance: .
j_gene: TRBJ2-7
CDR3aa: ASSPGTSDTYEQY

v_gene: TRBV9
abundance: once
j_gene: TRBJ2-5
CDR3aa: ASSVAPGTSGGSGGETQY

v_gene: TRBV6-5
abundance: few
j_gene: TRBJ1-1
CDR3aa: ASRPTGGSNTEAF

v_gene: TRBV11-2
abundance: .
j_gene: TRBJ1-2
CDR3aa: ASSPGTGSSYGYT

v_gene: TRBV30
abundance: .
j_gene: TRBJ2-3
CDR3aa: AWSVLTTDTQY

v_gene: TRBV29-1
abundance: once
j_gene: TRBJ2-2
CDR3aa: SVVRGANTGELF